The source of this T cell receptor beta chain is a study of OX40 agonist ivuxolimab in advanced cancers. Study-level information: Of the patients, three showed partial responses, one with hepatocellular carcinoma and two with cutaneous melanoma. Study-wide points: There were also nonresponders showing low normalized T-cell clonal expansion.

Germline lookup yields CDR1 SGHRS and CDR2 YFSETQ. The V end lost 3 bases, the J end lost 9 bases, and 16 bases lay between the germline ends. The CDR3 consists of 14 residues. Regarding this clone: Its specificity is unknown.

The table came from immunoSEQ multiplex PCR; TCRdb's copy has only in-frame clones and leaves some out. The data show 98,000 or so clones, with around 85% seen just once and more than 0.8% held by the top ten. The source of this sequence is an adult with an advanced solid tumor such as melanoma, head and neck, liver or kidney cancer. The V gene is TRBV5-1, the J gene TRBJ2-1; no clear D gene. The material sequenced was CD4+ or CD8+ T cells sorted from blood, taken in a trial of the OX40 agonist ivuxolimab. The CDR3 nucleotides read TGCGCCAGCAGCTCGGGTCGACCCCCGACTGAGCAGTTCTTC. This sequence encodes CASSSGRPPTEQFF.